What follows are 4 T cell receptor beta chains derived from one specimen sequenced in a study of human T cells and chemical hapten exposure. TCRdb ran MiXCR on the RACE reads and lists one entry per CDR3 protein. The sample includes tens of thousands of distinct CDR3 sequences, approximately 3.4% of them seen just once. The sample's time point: patch test 2, 6 weeks after DPC sensitization. Specified treatment: therapeutic diphenylcyclopropenone sensitization with weekly scalp DPC. The sample consisted of whole blood, taken in connection with sensitization to the hapten diphenylcyclopropenone (DPC). The receptor source for this set is a middle-aged man with alopecia areata. Some clones in this sample may be carry-over from other donors' samples.

As to this clonotype: This may be a read error, as it is one base from a much larger clone. The CDR3 DNA is TGTGCCAGCAGACAGGGTTCAAGCTCTGGGGTCAACGTCCTGACTTTC. It codes for CASRQGSSSGVNVLTF. The V and J genes are TRBV6-5 and TRBJ2-6; possibly TRBD1 for D (6 bases). CDR3 length: 16 amino acids. Germline assignment: CDR1 MNHEY and CDR2 SVGAGI.

This clonotype was seen at least ten times. The V gene is TRBV12-3 or TRBV12-4, the J gene TRBJ1-2, with a tentative D call TRBD1 (6 bases). V lost 3 bases and J 3 bases, leaving 11 bases between the germline ends. CDR3 length: 14 residues. As DNA, the CDR3 is TGTGCCAGCAGTTTGGGTCAGGGGTACTATGGCTACACCTTC. Encoded protein: CASSLGQGYYGYTF.

The chain has TRBV28 and TRBJ1-4; D gene unclear. V dropped 4 bases and J dropped 8 bases, with 11 bases sitting between them. CDR1 and CDR2 (germline): MDHEN, SYDVKM. The CDR3 covers 13 residues. The CDR3 region has the DNA TGTGCCAGCAGTTCCTCAGGACCCGAAAAACTGTTTTTT. It specifies CASSSSGPEKLFF.

This clonotype has ten or more counts. The rearrangement joins TRBV12-3 or TRBV12-4 to TRBJ1-1, with D possibly matching TRBD1 (5 bases). The CDR3 loop spans 13 amino acids. V was cut by 5 bases and J by 4 bases, with 11 bases left in between. Here the CDR3 DNA reads TGTGCCAGCAGTGTTTTGGGGACCACTGAAGCTTTCTTT. Its translation: CASSVLGTTEAFF.